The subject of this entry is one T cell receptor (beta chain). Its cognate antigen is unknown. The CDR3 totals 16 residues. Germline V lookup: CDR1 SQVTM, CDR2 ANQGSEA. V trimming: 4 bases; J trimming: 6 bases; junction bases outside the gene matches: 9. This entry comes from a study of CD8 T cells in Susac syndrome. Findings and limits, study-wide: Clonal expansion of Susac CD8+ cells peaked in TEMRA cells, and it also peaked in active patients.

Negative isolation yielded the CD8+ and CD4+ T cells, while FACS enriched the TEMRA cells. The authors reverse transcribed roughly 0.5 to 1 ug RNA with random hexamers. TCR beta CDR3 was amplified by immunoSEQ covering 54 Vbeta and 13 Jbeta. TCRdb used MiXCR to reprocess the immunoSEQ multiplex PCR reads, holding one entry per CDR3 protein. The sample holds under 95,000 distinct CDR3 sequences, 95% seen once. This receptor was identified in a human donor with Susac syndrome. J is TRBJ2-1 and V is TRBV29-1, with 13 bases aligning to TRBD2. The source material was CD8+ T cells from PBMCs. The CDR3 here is CSVATSGGYNSNEQFF. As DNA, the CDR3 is TGCAGCGTTGCGACTAGCGGGGGGTATAACTCCAATGAGCAGTTCTTC.